This is a list of T cell receptor beta chains from one sample in a study of Ad26.COV2.S vaccination and SARS-CoV-2 variants. Sequencing was performed with immunoSEQ multiplex PCR; in TCRdb, only in-frame clones are kept and a portion is missing. The table lists tens of thousands of clones, about 83% of them singletons, with less than 50% in the top ten. This specimen was peripheral blood, taken after recovery from COVID-19. The receptor source for this set is a human donor who had recovered from COVID-19. CDR3s include the opening cysteine and the closing phenylalanine or tryptophan. The D gene is left open where the match is weak. Expanded clones are given a class, and other clones once, few, many or no size at all.

D,J,size,V,DNA,CDR3
.,TRBJ2-6,.,TRBV3-1/TRBV3-2,TGTGCCAGCAGCCTCTCTGGGGCCAACGTCCTGACTTTC,CASSLSGANVLTF
.,TRBJ1-1,.,TRBV5-1,TGCGCCAGCAGCAACGACAGCCCGGGCTTCACTGAAGCTTTCTTT,CASSNDSPGFTEAFF
.,TRBJ2-6,.,TRBV7-9,TGTGCCAGCAGCCCCAGGCCAGGGGCTAGCTCTGGGGCCAACGTCCTGACTTTC,CASSPRPGASSGANVLTF
.,TRBJ1-1,.,TRBV19,TGTGCCAGTAGGGGGCGCTTATCCGGGACAAAAGCTTTCTTT,CASRGRLSGTKAFF
.,TRBJ1-1,.,TRBV18,TGTGCCAGCTCAGCAGCGTACAGGGTGGGGATGAACACTGAAGCTTTCTTT,CASSAAYRVGMNTEAFF
TRBD1,TRBJ2-1,.,TRBV5-6,TGTGCCAGCATACAGGGGAACTCCTACAATGAGCAGTTCTTC,CASIQGNSYNEQFF
.,TRBJ2-1,few,TRBV5-1,TGCGCCAGCAGCTTAGGCAGGGGATCGGGCAATGAGCAGTTCTTC,CASSLGRGSGNEQFF
TRBD1,TRBJ1-1,few,TRBV19,TGTGCCAGTAGTATAGCGGAGGGGGCGAACACTGAAGCTTTCTTT,CASSIAEGANTEAFF
.,TRBJ2-1,.,TRBV6-1,TGTGCCAGCAGTGAATATGCGGTCAGGGAGGCTGAGCAGTTCTTC,CASSEYAVREAEQFF
.,TRBJ1-1,.,TRBV5-1,TGCGCCAGCAGCCTGGTGGGGGTTTCGTCCCCAGCTTTCTTT,CASSLVGVSSPAFF
TRBD2,TRBJ2-2,.,TRBV7-8,TGTGCCAGCAGCCTTTCTCCGGGACTAGCGGGGCAGGCGGGGGAGCTGTTTTTT,CASSLSPGLAGQAGELFF
TRBD1,TRBJ1-6,few,TRBV15,TGTGCCACCAGCATCACCCGGACAGGGAATAATTCACCCCTCCACTTT,CATSITRTGNNSPLHF
.,TRBJ1-3,once,TRBV15,TGTGCCACCAGCAGGACCCGGAACTCTGGAAACACCATATATTTT,CATSRTRNSGNTIYF
.,TRBJ2-5,.,TRBV12-3/TRBV12-4,TGTGCCAGCAGTTTACGGTCTCAAGAGACCCAGTACTTC,CASSLRSQETQYF
.,TRBJ2-1,.,TRBV24-1,TGTGCCACCAGTGGGTGGAGCTCCTACAATGAGCAGTTCTTC,CATSGWSSYNEQFF
.,TRBJ1-1,.,TRBV29-1,TGCAGCGTTGAGGGAGGCACTGAAGCTTTCTTT,CSVEGGTEAFF
.,TRBJ2-1,.,TRBV20-1,TGCAGTGCTAGAGCGAGGACTGAGCAGTTCTTC,CSARARTEQFF
.,TRBJ1-2,.,TRBV29-1,TGCAGCGCTCTAGAGGGGAGGGGCTACACCTTC,CSALEGRGYTF
TRBD1,TRBJ1-1,once,TRBV5-1,TGCGCCAGCAGCAGGGACAGGGAGTACACTGAAGCTTTCTTT,CASSRDREYTEAFF
.,TRBJ2-7,.,TRBV7-2,TGTGCCAGCAGCTCCTCTGGCTACGAGCAGTACTTC,CASSSSGYEQYF
.,TRBJ2-3,few,TRBV29-1,TGCAGCGTTGATCTCCAGGCCACAGATACGCAGTATTTT,CSVDLQATDTQYF
TRBD2,TRBJ2-3,.,TRBV7-3,TGTGCCAGCAGCTCCGTAGCGGGGGGGGTCACAGATACGCAGTATTTT,CASSSVAGGVTDTQYF